These 9 T cell receptor beta chains were all obtained from the same sample, sequenced in a study of T-cell reconstitution after alpha-beta-depleted transplantation in children. TCRbeta library construction was performed incorporating unique molecular identifiers. TCRdb redid the calling of the PCR reads with MiXCR, one entry per CDR3 protein. The sample has around 960,000 distinct CDR3 sequences; less than 30% are singletons. Sample: PBMCs, mostly from graft donor cells, taken 360 days after TCRalphabeta/CD19-depleted stem cell transplant. The receptor source for this set is a boy less than two years old who had a stem cell transplant for SCID, so the T cells may come from the graft donor.

This rearrangement joins TRBV28 to TRBJ2-3; possibly TRBD2 for D (9 bases). The CDR3 extends over 17 amino acids. Germline values: CDR1 MDHEN, CDR2 SYDVKM. V dropped 5 bases and J dropped 0 bases, with 18 bases sitting between them. For the CDR3, the DNA is TGTGCCAGCAGTCAGGGGGCGGGAGGGGATAGCACAGATACGCAGTATTTT. It encodes CASSQGAGGDSTDTQYF.

This clonotype was detected ten times or more. J is TRBJ2-1 and V is TRBV7-2, with 7 positions matching TRBD1. V was clipped by 3 bases and J by 4 bases; unmatched bases: 12. CDR3 length equals 17 residues. Germline values: CDR1 SGHTA, CDR2 FQGNSA. In nucleotides, the CDR3 is TGTGCCAGCAGCTTTTTCCCAGGGGGTTTCAGGTACAATGAGCAGTTCTTC. The encoded protein is CASSFFPGGFRYNEQFF.

This clonotype was detected only a few times. The chain is built from TRBV7-2 and TRBJ2-1; 10 bases fit TRBD2. With 3 bases clipped from V and 9 bases from J, the junction kept 5 bases outside the gene matches. This CDR3 is 14 amino acids long. Germline loops: CDR1 SGHTA, CDR2 FQGNSA. The CDR3 coding sequence is TGTGCCAGCAGCTTCCTTTCTAGCGGGGGTGAGCAGTTCTTC. Amino acid sequence: CASSFLSSGGEQFF.

This chain uses TRBV7-2 with TRBJ2-7; D unresolved. Per the germline V gene, CDR1 is SGHTA and CDR2 is FQGNSA. The CDR3 loop spans 13 amino acids. Trimming shortened V by 4 bases and J by 2 bases, and 9 bases separated the two germline ends. CDR3 sequence (DNA): TGTGCCAGCAGCTCTGATCCCCCCTACGAGCAGTACTTC. It encodes CASSSDPPYEQYF.

J is TRBJ2-7 and V is TRBV28; D might be TRBD1 or TRBD2, each matching 5 bases. CDR1 MDHEN and CDR2 SYDVKM come from the germline V gene. Trimming stripped 1 base from V and 2 bases from J, with 12 bases between. The CDR3 runs to 15 residues. The CDR3 DNA follows: TGTGCCAGCAGTTTATCAGGGACGCCAGCCTACGAGCAGTACTTC. This translates into CASSLSGTPAYEQYF.

This clonotype was recorded a few times. This chain connects TRBV19 to TRBJ2-7, with D unresolved. Germline V gene lookup returns CDR1 LNHDA and CDR2 SQIVND (reference sequence). The CDR3 loop spans 14 amino acids. Trimming shortened V by 4 bases and J by 3 bases, and 13 bases separated the two germline ends. CDR3 sequence (DNA): TGTGCCAGTAGTACCACCGGGTCGCACTACGAGCAGTACTTC. It yields the protein CASSTTGSHYEQYF.

The V call is TRBV28, the J call TRBJ2-1; the D gene is possibly TRBD2 (6 bases). This CDR3 comprises 16 residues. Trimming left V 3 bases short and J 6 bases short, with 18 bases between. CDR1 and CDR2 (germline): MDHEN, SYDVKM. CDR3 DNA sequence: TGTGCCAGCAGTTTTGCTACTTCGGGACTCATCAATGAGCAGTTCTTC. It yields the protein CASSFATSGLINEQFF. The variable domain in full, with the rest retrieved from reference TRBV28 and TRBJ2-1, is DVKVTQSSRYLVKRTGEKVFLECVQDMDHENMFWYRQDPGLGLRLIYFSYDVKMKEKGDIPEGYSVSREKKERFSLILESASTNQTSMYLCASSFATSGLINEQFFGPGTRLTVL.

The gene calls are TRBV18 and TRBJ2-1, with D perhaps being TRBD1 or TRBD2 (5 bases each). The CDR3 consists of 14 residues. The ends were cut back, 5 bases at V and 7 bases at J, with 15 bases in the middle. Germline CDR1 and CDR2: KGHSH and LQKENI. The CDR3 sequence is CASSSGTGPNEQFF. CDR3 DNA sequence: TGTGCCAGCTCATCCGGGACGGGGCCAAATGAGCAGTTCTTC.

The chain's CDR3 is CSVESGATDTQYF. The CDR3 bases are TGCAGCGTTGAAAGCGGCGCCACAGATACGCAGTATTTT. This chain uses TRBV29-1 with TRBJ2-3; TRBD2 is a possible D gene (5 bases). CDR1 SQVTM and CDR2 ANQGSEA come from the germline V gene. This CDR3 comprises 13 residues. V was cut by 2 bases and J by 2 bases, with 8 bases left in between.